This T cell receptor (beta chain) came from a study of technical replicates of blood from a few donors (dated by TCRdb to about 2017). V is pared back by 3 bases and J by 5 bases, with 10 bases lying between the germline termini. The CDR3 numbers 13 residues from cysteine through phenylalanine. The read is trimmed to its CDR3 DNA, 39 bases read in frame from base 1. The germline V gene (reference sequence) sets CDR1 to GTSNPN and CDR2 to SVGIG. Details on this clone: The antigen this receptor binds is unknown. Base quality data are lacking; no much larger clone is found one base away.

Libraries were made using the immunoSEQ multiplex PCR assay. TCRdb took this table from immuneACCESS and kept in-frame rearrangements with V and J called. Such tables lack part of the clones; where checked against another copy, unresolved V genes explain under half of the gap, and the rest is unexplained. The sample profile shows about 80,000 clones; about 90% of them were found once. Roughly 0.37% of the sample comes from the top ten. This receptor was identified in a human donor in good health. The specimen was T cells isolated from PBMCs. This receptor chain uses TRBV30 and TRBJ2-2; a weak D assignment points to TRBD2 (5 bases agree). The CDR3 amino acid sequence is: CAWRFSVTGELFF. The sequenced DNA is TGTGCCTGGAGATTTAGCGTTACCGGGGAGCTGTTTTTT.